This T cell receptor beta chain was profiled in a study of OX40 agonist ivuxolimab in advanced cancers. As for the study in general: Ivuxolimab is a fully human IgG2 antibody that activates OX40 (CD134). At 0.01 to 10 mg/kg, ivuxolimab was administered intravenously to patients every 2 weeks. Allowance was made for prior anti-PD-1, anti-PD-L1 or anti-CTLA-4 therapy, and 40% to 45% had some.

This table comes from immunoSEQ multiplex PCR, and its TCRdb copy is limited to in-frame clones, with some not included. Among tens of thousands of clones listed, less than 90% were seen once. Autoimmune disease history or systemic immunosuppression was exclusionary. Trimming removed 6 bases from V and 6 bases from J, with 12 bases in between. The germline gives CDR1 MNHNS, CDR2 SASEGT. The CDR3 spans 14 residues. This specimen was CD4+ or CD8+ T cells sorted from blood, taken in a trial of the OX40 agonist ivuxolimab. This clonotype was sampled from an adult with an advanced solid tumor such as melanoma, head and neck, liver or kidney cancer. This rearrangement joins TRBV6-1 to TRBJ1-6, with D possibly being TRBD1 (5 bases). This CDR3 reads CASSPNRGNSPLHF. The CDR3 DNA is TGTGCCAGCAGCCCGAATAGGGGTAATTCACCCCTCCACTTT.